This T cell receptor (beta chain) was identified in a study of Graves' ophthalmopathy and Graves' hyperthyroidism. The CDR3 is 13 amino acids. The germline CDR1 and CDR2 sequences are MRHNA and SNTAGT. Establishment of the diagnosis relied upon clinical symptoms, serum thyroxine, TRAb, thyroid ultrasound and orbital computed tomography. RNA transcripts yielded amplified TCR beta CDR3 regions. First-round RT-PCR relied on HTBI primers, and a second-round multiplex PCR came next. Using its own MiXCR run on the multiplex PCR reads, TCRdb lists one record per CDR3 protein. The table records 400,000 to 500,000 distinct CDR3 sequences, around 20% of them present only once. Of note for this clonotype: Mismatch with germline at one junction end may stem from a read error.

Sequencing input: peripheral blood. This sequence was found in a woman younger than 30 with stable Graves' hyperthyroidism. J is TRBJ1-1 and V is TRBV6-4, with TRBD1 as a possible D gene (5 bases). The CDR3 here is CASSAGGNNEAFF. The CDR3 coding sequence is TGTGCCAGCAGTGCGGGGGGAAACAATGAAGCTTTCTTT.